Sequencing of this T cell receptor beta chain was carried out in a study of graft-versus-host responses after intestinal transplantation (dated by TCRdb to the early 2020s). In the study overall: Recipients received multivisceral, liver-intestinal, or isolated intestinal transplants. Every recipient was given anti-thymocyte globulin induction, followed by about three years of maintenance tacrolimus and steroids. After intestinal transplantation, graft-versus-host and host-versus-graft alloreactive T cell clones were followed in the graft, circulation and bone marrow using bulk TCR-beta CDR3 sequencing. To identify alloreactive clones, pre-transplant mixed lymphocyte reaction products were sequenced and compared with unstimulated pre-transplant donor and recipient T cells. The cohort enrolled 20 to 30 intestinal transplant recipients including one retransplant, and a few patients lacking pretransplant specimens were excluded. A peak of at least 4% donor T cells among recipient peripheral blood mononuclear cells was the definition used for donor T cell macrochimerism. Instead of going to the commercial service, samples from a few later patients were sequenced in-house on an Illumina MiSeq and processed with MiXCR.

The investigation overall reported the following: The conclusions were limited by the relatively low number and heterogeneity of the intestinal transplant patients. GvH clones were detected in recipient bone marrow, and some of these GvH clones were observed earlier in ileal mucosa or blood, consistent with an intestinal mucosal origin. Peak levels of circulating GvH clones were associated with declines in HvG clones early after transplant. High GvH to HvG T cell clonal ratios were observed in the allografts of patients with donor T cell macrochimerism.

About this clone: Its antigen is currently not known. No quality values exist for individual bases; no much larger clone is one base distant.

The library was built by means of the immunoSEQ multiplex PCR assay. For most patients, genomic DNA was isolated with the Qiagen DNeasy Blood and Tissue Kit and sent frozen to Adaptive Biotechnologies for TCR sequencing. High-throughput TCR-beta CDR3 sequencing of genomic DNA from most patients was performed by Adaptive Biotechnologies. As for how the authors treated the data: TCR sequencing data were retrieved from Adaptive's ImmunoSEQ software for around 18 patients, whereas a few other patients were processed with MiXCR and VDJtools. CD4 versus CD8 sorting errors were corrected by removing sequences found in both subsets at a frequency ratio below 5:1. CDR3 nucleotide sequences shared by donor and recipient were removed because the origin of these sequences could not be assigned. To count as alloreactive, a clone needed at least 2-fold expansion over unstimulated cells and a minimum CFSE-low frequency of 0.002% (template counts) or 0.001% (read counts). A clone was considered mappable if detected in the sequenced pre-transplant spleen, lymph node, or MLR CFSE-low populations of the donor or recipient. Cumulative frequency of alloreactive clones was calculated as a percentage of all sequences weighted by copy number. The table was pulled from immuneACCESS by TCRdb, which kept in-frame rearrangements only. Such tables lose some clones; where checked, under half of the loss comes from unresolved V genes, and the rest has no known cause. The V and J calls and clone size are taken from that table; D and trimming were inferred from the DNA. Across this sample there are about 90,000 clones, with 85% to 95% seen only once. The ten largest clones capture around 1.2% of the sample.

The time point label of this sample denotes: cells obtained before transplantation from donor or recipient. CD3+CD4+ and CD3+CD8+ populations were FACS-sorted from unstimulated pre-transplant donor and recipient cells taken from spleen or lymph nodes. There are 13 amino acids in the CDR3, from cysteine to phenylalanine inclusive. Only the CDR3 region is kept as DNA, spanning 39 bases read in frame from base 1. V is shortened by 0 bases, J by 7 bases, and the region joining them spans 11 bases. CDR1 is given as SGHNT and CDR2 as YYREEE, both from the germline V gene (reference sequence). The chain couples TRBV5-4 to TRBJ2-7; a tentative D call is TRBD1 (6 bases match). This receptor was taken from a human donor who was the organ donor for an intestinal transplant. Sequenced here: unstimulated CD8+ T cells sorted from spleen or lymph node cells, sampled before transplant. The CDR3 is CASSLDRVGEQYF. The nucleotide sequence is given as TGTGCCAGCAGCTTGGACAGGGTCGGAGAGCAGTACTTC.